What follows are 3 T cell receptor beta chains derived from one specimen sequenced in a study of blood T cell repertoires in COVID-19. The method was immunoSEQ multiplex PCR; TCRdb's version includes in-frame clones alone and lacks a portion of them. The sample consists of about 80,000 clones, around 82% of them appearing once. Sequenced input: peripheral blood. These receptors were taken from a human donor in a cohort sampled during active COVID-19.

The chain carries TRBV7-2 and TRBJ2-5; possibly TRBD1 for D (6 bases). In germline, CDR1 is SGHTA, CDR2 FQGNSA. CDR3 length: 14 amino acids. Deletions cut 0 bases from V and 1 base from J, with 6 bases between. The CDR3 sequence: CASSLAGAQETQYF. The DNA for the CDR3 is TGTGCCAGCAGCTTAGCGGGGGCCCAAGAGACCCAGTACTTC.

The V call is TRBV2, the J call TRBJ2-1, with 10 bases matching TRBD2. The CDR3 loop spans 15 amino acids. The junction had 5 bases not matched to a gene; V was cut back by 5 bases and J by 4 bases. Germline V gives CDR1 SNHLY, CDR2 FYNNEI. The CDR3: CASSTLAGPYNEQFF. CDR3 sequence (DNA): TGTGCCAGCAGTACACTAGCGGGGCCATACAATGAGCAGTTCTTC. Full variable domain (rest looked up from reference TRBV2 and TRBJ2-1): EPEVTQTPSHQVTQMGQEVILRCVPISNHLYFYWYRQILGQKVEFLVSFYNNEISEKSEIFDDQFSVERPDGSNFTLKIRSTKLEDSAMYFCASSTLAGPYNEQFFGPGTRLTVL.

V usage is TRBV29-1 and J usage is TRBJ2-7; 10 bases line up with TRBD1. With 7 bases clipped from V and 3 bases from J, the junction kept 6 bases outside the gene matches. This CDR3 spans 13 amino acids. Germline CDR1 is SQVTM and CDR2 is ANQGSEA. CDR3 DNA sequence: TGCAGCGCCTTCGGACAGGGGGGCTACGAGCAGTACTTC. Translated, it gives CSAFGQGGYEQYF.